These 32 T cell receptor beta chains share one sample of origin, sequenced in a study of CXCR3-negative and CXCR3-positive naive CD8 T cells. Libraries of TRB cDNA were made by 5' RACE and carried UMIs. TCRdb reprocessed the 5' RACE reads; each CDR3 protein has one entry and no DNA is given. The sample's table shows over 100,000 distinct CDR3 sequences. The sample taken for sequencing was naive CXCR3- CD8+ T cells from blood. Stated subset: CD45RO-CCR7+CD27+CD95- naive CD8+ T cells lacking CXCR3 (TNR3-). The receptors were sampled from a human donor in good health. Some clones in this sample may be carry-over from other donors' samples.

The chain joins TRBV24-1 to TRBJ2-7; lacking DNA, the TRBD2 call made by TCRdb goes unchecked. CDR1 and CDR2 from the germline V gene are KGHDR and SFDVKD. The CDR3 is 18 amino acids. CDR3 amino acids: CATSEYSLATRERYEQYF.

The chain combines TRBV28 with TRBJ2-2; TCRdb selects TRBD1, and the lack of DNA leaves this call unchecked. Germline CDR1 MDHEN, CDR2 SYDVKM. This CDR3 has 13 amino acids. CDR3 sequence reads: CASSGGPLRELFF. Complete variable domain (other parts from reference TRBV28 and TRBJ2-2): DVKVTQSSRYLVKRTGEKVFLECVQDMDHENMFWYRQDPGLGLRLIYFSYDVKMKEKGDIPEGYSVSREKKERFSLILESASTNQTSMYLCASSGGPLRELFFGEGSRLTVL.

This rearrangement joins TRBV13 to TRBJ2-1; the D call from TCRdb, TRBD2, cannot be confirmed without DNA. Germline-derived CDR1 and CDR2 are PRHDT and FYEKMQ (reference sequence). CDR3 length: 11 residues. CDR3: CASSGSNEQFF.

The chain has TRBV27 and TRBJ2-1; without DNA, the TCRdb call of TRBD1 cannot be checked. The CDR3 extends over 16 amino acids. The germline V gene has CDR1 MNHEY and CDR2 SMNVEV (reference sequence). CDR3 region: CASSFDGTGWYNEQFF.

The chain recombines TRBV6-5 with TRBJ2-7; there is no DNA to check the TCRdb D call of TRBD1. Germline CDR1 MNHEY, CDR2 SVGAGI. The CDR3 loop spans 15 amino acids. The CDR3 sequence is CASSYGTGSSDEQYF.

The chain employs TRBV19 and TRBJ2-6; as DNA is missing, the TRBD1 call by TCRdb cannot be tested. The CDR3 runs to 16 residues. CDR1 and CDR2 (germline): LNHDA, SQIVND (reference sequence). The CDR3: CASRRDSYSGANVLTF.

The chain has TRBV27 and TRBJ2-5. The CDR3 loop spans 15 amino acids. CDR1 MNHEY and CDR2 SMNVEV come from the germline V gene (reference sequence). The CDR3 loop reads CASSTISNWRETQYF.

The rearrangement joins TRBV7-6 to TRBJ2-2; TCRdb designates TRBD1, a call that cannot be tested without DNA. The germline V gene has CDR1 SGHVS and CDR2 FNYEAQ. This CDR3 comprises 14 residues. CDR3 region: CASRTQGAGGELFF.

The chain recombines TRBV20-1 with TRBJ2-6. Germline assignment: CDR1 DFQATT and CDR2 SNEGSKA (reference sequence). The CDR3 spans 15 residues. CDR3 sequence reads: CSARPKVSGANVLTF.

This chain connects TRBV28 to TRBJ2-2; the TCRdb call, TRBD1, lacks DNA for checking. The germline V gene has CDR1 MDHEN and CDR2 SYDVKM. The CDR3 length is 15 residues. The CDR3 sequence is CASSPDGKLTGELFF.

The chain recombines TRBV4-1 with TRBJ2-7; TCRdb proposes TRBD1, but this gene call is untestable without DNA. Germline V CDR1 and CDR2: MGHRA, YSYEKL. The CDR3 has 12 amino acids. CDR3 region: CASSQVGLEQYF.

The genes are TRBV20-1 and TRBJ2-7; TCRdb outputs TRBD2, but without DNA this stays unchecked. CDR1 is DFQATT, CDR2 SNEGSKA, per germline (reference sequence). The CDR3 runs to 13 residues. CDR3: CSARDALPYEQYF.

The genes are TRBV21-1 and TRBJ2-7. TRBV21-1 is noted as a pseudogene. The CDR3 contains 11 residues. CDR3 region: CASSKPYEQYF.

The chain uses TRBV19 and TRBJ2-2; TCRdb selects TRBD1, and the lack of DNA leaves this call unchecked. CDR3 length equals 13 residues. Germline V CDR1 and CDR2: LNHDA, SQIVND (reference sequence). CDR3 sequence: CASGQGYTGELFF.

V usage is TRBV4-1 and J usage is TRBJ2-1; the TCRdb D gene call, TRBD2, has no DNA to confirm it. Germline-derived CDR1 and CDR2 are MGHRA and YSYEKL. CDR3 length: 15 residues. This chain's CDR3 is CASSYLAGGYNEQFF.

The genes are TRBV20-1 and TRBJ1-2; the TRBD1 assignment by TCRdb is unverifiable without DNA. Germline V lookup: CDR1 DFQATT, CDR2 SNEGSKA (reference sequence). CDR3 size: 15 residues. CDR3 protein: CSARDFDNRGVGYTF.

The chain is built from TRBV2 and TRBJ2-7; lacking DNA, the TRBD1 call made by TCRdb goes unchecked. This CDR3 comprises 13 residues. Germline CDR1 SNHLY, CDR2 FYNNEI. CDR3 sequence: CASSGDRAHEQYF.

J is TRBJ2-1 and V is TRBV20-1; TCRdb calls TRBD2, which cannot be checked without DNA. The CDR3 length is 14 residues. Germline V gene sequence: CDR1 DFQATT, CDR2 SNEGSKA (reference sequence). The CDR3 protein is CSARTSGTPHEQFF.

The V gene is TRBV7-9, the J gene TRBJ2-5. CDR3 size: 15 residues. The V gene's germline CDR1 is SEHNR and CDR2 FQNEAQ (reference sequence). The CDR3 sequence is CASSLQILYQETQYF.

V gene TRBV11-3 combines with J gene TRBJ2-1; TCRdb designates TRBD1, a call that cannot be tested without DNA. Germline V gives CDR1 SGHNT, CDR2 YENEEA. The CDR3 has 15 residues. The chain's CDR3 is CASSLDGGSYNEQFF.

The CDR3 reads CSVESGRVDTQYF. This chain uses TRBV29-1 with TRBJ2-3; TCRdb's assignment of TRBD1 cannot be checked, as there is no DNA. The CDR3 covers 13 residues. Germline V gene lookup returns CDR1 SQVTM and CDR2 ANQGSEA.

The gene calls are TRBV5-1 and TRBJ1-1; the D call of TRBD1 rests on TCRdb alone, since no DNA is present to check it. Germline values: CDR1 SGHRS, CDR2 YFSETQ. The CDR3 is 16 residues long. The CDR3 spells CASSLPGGSGRTEAFF.

The chain is built from TRBV29-1 and TRBJ1-2; TCRdb names TRBD1, which stays unverified in the absence of DNA. From germline, CDR1 is SQVTM and CDR2 ANQGSEA. The CDR3 is 13 amino acids. The CDR3: CSVRGQGLYGYTF. The full variable domain, with the rest looked up from reference TRBV29-1 and TRBJ1-2, is SAVISQKPSRDICQRGTSLTIQCQVDSQVTMMFWYRQQPGQSLTLIATANQGSEATYESGFVIDKFPISRPNLTFSTLTVSNMSPEDSSIYLCSVRGQGLYGYTFGSGTRLTVV.

The CDR3: CASSTGTGIHEQYF. The chain is built from TRBV19 and TRBJ2-7; with no DNA, the TCRdb D assignment of TRBD1 cannot be verified. Germline values: CDR1 LNHDA, CDR2 SQIVND (reference sequence). This CDR3 is built from 14 residues.

The chain is built from TRBV20-1 and TRBJ2-7; TCRdb gives TRBD1 as the D gene, but with no DNA this cannot be confirmed. CDR1 DFQATT and CDR2 SNEGSKA come from the germline V gene (reference sequence). The CDR3 covers 13 residues. Here the CDR3 reads CRARDRGQAGRHF.

The chain couples TRBV4-1 to TRBJ2-1; checking the TCRdb D call of TRBD1 is not possible without DNA. The CDR3 has 18 amino acids. Germline lookup yields CDR1 MGHRA and CDR2 YSYEKL. The chain's CDR3 is CASSPEGGHLQKYNEQFF.

CDR3 residues: CASSSYPIRQEEYGYTF. V and J are TRBV7-9 and TRBJ1-2; the D call of TRBD1 rests on TCRdb alone, since no DNA is present to check it. The length of the CDR3 is 17 residues. Germline V lookup: CDR1 SEHNR, CDR2 FQNEAQ (reference sequence).

The chain uses TRBV9 and TRBJ2-3; there is no DNA to check the TCRdb D call of TRBD2. The CDR3 spans 18 residues. Germline V gene lookup returns CDR1 SGDLS and CDR2 YYNGEE. CDR3: CASSDSLVGGSHGDTQYF.

The chain links TRBV12-3 or TRBV12-4 to TRBJ2-4; TCRdb gives TRBD2 as the D gene, but with no DNA this cannot be confirmed. The CDR3 sequence is 14 residues long. The CDR3 region is CASSQVGGEDIQYF.

The gene calls are TRBV29-1 and TRBJ2-7; TCRdb's D call, TRBD1, is unchecked because there is no DNA. CDR3 length: 14 residues. The germline V gene encodes CDR1 SQVTM and CDR2 ANQGSEA. CDR3: CSVVVGGGPYEQYF.

The chain has TRBV11-1 and TRBJ2-7. Germline-derived CDR1 and CDR2 are SGHAT and FQDESV (reference sequence). The CDR3 loop spans 13 amino acids. The CDR3 loop reads CASSSGSSYEQYF.

J is TRBJ2-5 and V is TRBV7-9. The CDR3 extends over 12 amino acids. Germline CDR1 reads SEHNR; CDR2 reads FQNEAQ (reference sequence). The CDR3 sequence is CASRSYQETQYF.